Below, 29 T cell receptor beta chains from the same sample are listed, as sequenced in a study of blood T cell repertoires in COVID-19. Here immunoSEQ multiplex PCR was the method, and the copy in TCRdb shows in-frame clones only, minus some. This table has 30,000 or so clones, 85% to 90% appearing once. The sample consisted of peripheral blood. The receptors here all came from a man aged 55 to 70 with active COVID-19.

The rearrangement uses TRBV5-1 and TRBJ2-1; D not resolved. This CDR3 spans 13 amino acids. V lost 0 bases and J 7 bases, leaving 8 bases between the germline ends. Germline CDR1 is SGHRS and CDR2 is YFSETQ. CDR3 coding DNA: TGCGCCAGCAGCTTGGAACGGGTTAATGAGCAGTTCTTC. Translation: CASSLERVNEQFF. Combining the CDR3 with reference TRBV5-1 and TRBJ2-1 gives the whole variable domain KAGVTQTPRYLIKTRGQQVTLSCSPISGHRSVSWYQQTPGQGLQFLFEYFSETQRNKGNFPGRFSGRQFSNSRSEMNVSTLELGDSALYLCASSLERVNEQFFGPGTRLTVL.

The chain has TRBV28 and TRBJ2-7, with TRBD2 as a possible D gene (7 bases). Germline V gene data show CDR1 as MDHEN and CDR2 as SYDVKM. Trimming left V 4 bases short and J 6 bases short, with 19 bases between. The CDR3 contains 15 residues. DNA for the CDR3: TGTGCCAGCAGTTCCGGACAGTCCCGGGGGGTCGAGCAGTACTTC. Residues: CASSSGQSRGVEQYF.

This rearrangement joins TRBV11-3 to TRBJ1-1, with a weak D call TRBD1 (5 bases). This CDR3 region has 13 residues. V was cut by 4 bases and J by 1 base, with 7 bases left in between. CDR1 is SGHNT, CDR2 YENEEA, per germline. Here the CDR3 DNA reads TGTGCCAGCAGCTCCGGGGGGAACACTGAAGCTTTCTTT. It specifies CASSSGGNTEAFF.

Details on this clone: One end of the junction is discordant with germline, which a read error may explain. J is TRBJ2-3 and V is TRBV5-1, with 8 positions matching TRBD2. Germline lookup yields CDR1 SGHRS and CDR2 YFSETQ. There are 15 residues in the CDR3. The CDR3 DNA reads TGCGCCCGCAGCCCGGGCCGGGGGGGGACAGATACGCAGTATTTT. Encoded protein: CARSPGRGGTDTQYF. The entire variable domain, with the rest obtained from reference TRBV5-1 and TRBJ2-3, is as follows: KAGVTQTPRYLIKTRGQQVTLSCSPISGHRSVSWYQQTPGQGLQFLFEYFSETQRNKGNFPGRFSGRQFSNSRSEMNVSTLELGDSALYLCARSPGRGGTDTQYFGPGTRLTVL.

The rearrangement joins TRBV6-6 to TRBJ1-2; D not certain. Trimming stripped 6 bases from V and 8 bases from J, with 16 bases between. This CDR3 is built from 13 residues. CDR1 is MNHNY, CDR2 SVGAGI, per germline (reference sequence). The CDR3 sequence is CASSTAPTVGYTF. CDR3 coding DNA: TGTGCCAGCAGCACCGCCCCCACAGTCGGCTACACCTTC.

J is TRBJ1-4 and V is TRBV14, with D possibly being TRBD1 (6 bases). The germline V gene has CDR1 SGHDN and CDR2 FVKESK. The germline V and J ends were trimmed by 4 bases and 10 bases, with 7 bases remaining between them. The CDR3 spans 11 residues. This chain's CDR3 is CASSPGVKLFF. The CDR3, as DNA: TGTGCCAGCAGCCCAGGGGTAAAACTGTTTTTT. Drawing the rest from reference TRBV14 and TRBJ1-4, the complete variable domain is EAGVTQFPSHSVIEKGQTVTLRCDPISGHDNLYWYRRVMGKEIKFLLHFVKESKQDESGMPNNRFLAERTGGTYSTLKVQPAELEDSGVYFCASSPGVKLFFGSGTQLSVL.

This clone was detected only once. This sequence joins TRBV7-3 and TRBJ2-5, with D unresolved. The CDR3 consists of 15 residues. The germline V and J ends were trimmed by 5 bases and 5 bases, with 18 bases remaining between them. CDR1 is SGHTA and CDR2 is FQGTGA in the germline V gene. The CDR3 coding sequence is TGTGCCAGCAGCCCGAGTACTCACAGACGGGAGACCCAGTACTTC. As protein: CASSPSTHRRETQYF.

The CDR3 here is CASSLSKPHGGETQYF. The CDR3 DNA sequence: TGTGCCAGCAGCTTATCCAAACCACACGGCGGTGAGACCCAGTACTTC. This chain links TRBV7-9 with TRBJ2-5; D not resolved. CDR3 length equals 16 residues. Deletions cut 2 bases from V and 5 bases from J, with 18 bases between. The germline V gene has CDR1 SEHNR and CDR2 FQNEAQ (reference sequence).

This rearrangement joins TRBV6-5 to TRBJ1-1; D not resolved. Germline V gene lookup returns CDR1 MNHEY and CDR2 SVGAGI. With 5 bases removed from V and 0 bases from J, the gap between germline ends came to 7 bases. This CDR3 region has 13 residues. CDR3 residues: CASSPSVNTEAFF. The CDR3 DNA follows: TGTGCCAGCAGTCCGAGCGTGAACACTGAAGCTTTCTTT.

The chain uses TRBV30 and TRBJ2-1; no clear D gene. The CDR3 is made up of 12 amino acids. V was trimmed by 3 bases and J by 4 bases, leaving 7 bases between them. Germline lookup yields CDR1 GTSNPN and CDR2 SVGIG (reference sequence). The CDR3 coding sequence is TGTGCCTGGAGACAGAAGTACAATGAGCAGTTCTTC. Amino acids: CAWRQKYNEQFF. The whole variable domain, filled in from reference TRBV30 and TRBJ2-1, reads SQTIHQWPATLVQPVGSPLSLECTVEGTSNPNLYWYRQAAGRGLQLLFYSVGIGQISSEVPQNLSASRPQDRQFILSSKKLLLSDSGFYLCAWRQKYNEQFFGPGTRLTVL.

This rearrangement joins TRBV27 to TRBJ2-7; D gene unclear. Germline lookup yields CDR1 MNHEY and CDR2 SMNVEV (reference sequence). Trimming pared 6 bases from V and 4 bases from J, leaving 25 bases between. CDR3 size: 17 residues. CDR3 DNA sequence: TGTGCCAGCAGCCCCCTTGAACAGACCCATTACCCTTACGAGCAGTACTTC. It yields the protein CASSPLEQTHYPYEQYF.

The chain carries TRBV11-3 and TRBJ1-2; D is uncertain. V lost 5 bases and J lost 7, with 11 bases in between. The germline gives CDR1 SGHNT, CDR2 YENEEA. The CDR3 runs 12 residues. The CDR3: CASSRGSLGYTF. DNA for the CDR3: TGTGCCAGCAGCCGGGGATCGCTTGGCTACACCTTC.

J is TRBJ2-7 and V is TRBV5-1; D unresolved. Per germline, CDR1 SGHRS and CDR2 YFSETQ. Trimming shortened V by 5 bases and J by 0 bases, and 9 bases separated the two germline ends. This CDR3 has 13 residues. The CDR3 DNA sequence: TGCGCCAGCAGTGAGGCCCGCTCCTACGAGCAGTACTTC. Protein: CASSEARSYEQYF.

The chain is built from TRBV5-1 and TRBJ2-3, with 10 bases fitting TRBD1. The V gene end was trimmed by 0 bases and the J gene end by 3 bases; junction bases not matched to a gene: 1. Looked up from germline, CDR1 is SGHRS and CDR2 is YFSETQ. The CDR3 sequence is 15 residues long. The chain's CDR3 is CASSLVGQGTDTQYF. The CDR3 DNA follows: TGCGCCAGCAGCTTGGTGGGACAGGGGACAGATACGCAGTATTTT.

The gene calls are TRBV28 and TRBJ2-7; D unclear. Trimming shortened V by 0 bases and J by 6 bases, and 9 bases separated the two germline ends. This CDR3 is built from 13 residues. CDR1 and CDR2 from the germline V gene are MDHEN and SYDVKM. The CDR3 protein is CASSLWGSREQYF. In nucleotides, the CDR3 is TGTGCCAGCAGTTTATGGGGCAGTCGCGAGCAGTACTTC. The variable domain in full, completed from reference TRBV28 and TRBJ2-7, reads DVKVTQSSRYLVKRTGEKVFLECVQDMDHENMFWYRQDPGLGLRLIYFSYDVKMKEKGDIPEGYSVSREKKERFSLILESASTNQTSMYLCASSLWGSREQYFGPGTRLTVT.

Comment on this clone: A junction end diverges from the germline sequence, so it may reflect a read error. The same CDR3 arises from other DNA sequences in this sample as well. The V gene is TRBV20-1, the J gene TRBJ2-7; maybe TRBD2 (5 bases). The CDR3 is 15 residues long. Germline V gene sequence: CDR1 DFQATT, CDR2 SNEGSKA (reference sequence). The CDR3: CSGSDLAGHSYEQYF. The CDR3 nucleotides are TGCAGTGGAAGTGATCTGGCGGGCCACTCCTACGAGCAGTATTTC.

The V call is TRBV19, the J call TRBJ1-2; 9 bases are shared with TRBD1. CDR3 length: 13 residues. In germline, CDR1 is LNHDA, CDR2 SQIVND (reference sequence). V dropped 6 bases and J dropped 8; count of bases not matched to a gene: 7. CDR3 amino acids: CASSHPTGGGYTF. CDR3 nucleotides: TGTGCCAGTAGCCACCCCACAGGGGGCGGCTACACCTTC.

This clone was seen only a few times. The chain couples TRBV27 to TRBJ2-7, with TRBD1 matching over 7 bases. Unmatched junction bases numbered 6, after V lost 4 bases and J lost 3 bases. This CDR3 is 14 amino acids long. Looked up from germline, CDR1 is MNHEY and CDR2 is SMNVEV (reference sequence). Written as DNA, the CDR3 is TGTGCCAGCAGTTCCACACAGGGGCACTACGAGCAGTACTTC. Amino acids: CASSSTQGHYEQYF.

V usage is TRBV29-1 and J usage is TRBJ1-2, with D maybe TRBD1 (6 bases). The germline V gene has CDR1 SQVTM and CDR2 ANQGSEA. The CDR3 totals 14 residues. The V gene lost 3 bases and the J gene lost 6 bases, with 17 bases spanning the gap. For the CDR3, the DNA is TGCAGCGTTGACAAAACAGGGTATAGGGATGGCTACACCTTC. Translating gives CSVDKTGYRDGYTF.

The rearrangement uses TRBV19 and TRBJ2-7; tentatively, D is TRBD1 (5 bases). This CDR3 comprises 15 residues. The V end was cut by 3 bases, the J end by 6 bases, with 18 bases between. Germline CDR1 and CDR2: LNHDA and SQIVND (reference sequence). The CDR3 sequence is CASSIGQGDWSEQYF. The CDR3 bases are TGTGCCAGTAGTATCGGTCAGGGTGATTGGTCCGAGCAGTACTTC.

The chain employs TRBV11-3 and TRBJ2-7; 9 nucleotides match TRBD1. This CDR3 contains 14 residues. Germline CDR1 SGHNT, CDR2 YENEEA. V trimming: 3 bases; J trimming: 2 bases; junction bases outside the gene matches: 2. The CDR3 DNA follows: TGTGCCAGCAGCTTGGGGACAGGGACCTACGAGCAGTACTTC. It encodes CASSLGTGTYEQYF.

The rearrangement joins TRBV18 to TRBJ1-5, with a tentative D call TRBD1 (5 bases). This CDR3 has 13 amino acids. Trimming removed 6 bases at V and 7 bases at J, with 13 bases between. In germline, CDR1 is KGHSH, CDR2 LQKENI. The CDR3 here is CASSQGRSQPQHF. The CDR3 DNA is TGTGCCAGCTCCCAGGGTAGGTCGCAGCCCCAGCATTTT.

The chain carries TRBV10-3 and TRBJ2-1, with D perhaps matching TRBD1 (6 bases). The CDR3 has 15 amino acids. Germline CDR1 reads ENHRY; CDR2 reads SYGVKD. Trimming cost V 0 bases and J 12 bases, with 18 bases left between them. The CDR3 reads CAISESRQGYFGQFF. As DNA, the CDR3 is TGTGCCATCAGTGAGTCTCGGCAGGGGTACTTCGGGCAGTTCTTC.

This rearrangement joins TRBV7-2 to TRBJ2-7; TRBD2 is a possible D gene (7 bases). This CDR3 region has 14 residues. In germline, CDR1 is SGHTA, CDR2 FQGNSA. Trimming left V 4 bases short and J 4 bases short, with 14 bases between. CDR3: CASSSTGGPYEQYF. CDR3 in DNA: TGTGCCAGCAGCTCGACCGGGGGGCCTTACGAGCAGTACTTC.

The chain recombines TRBV10-3 with TRBJ2-3; 10 nucleotides match TRBD2. Trimming cost V 8 bases and J 1 base; bases outside gene matches: 6. Per germline, CDR1 ENHRY and CDR2 SYGVKD. This CDR3 is built from 15 residues. CDR3: CAIGLAGEGTDTQYF. The CDR3 nucleotides read TGTGCCATCGGGCTAGCGGGGGAGGGCACAGATACGCAGTATTTT.

This chain uses TRBV4-2 with TRBJ1-1; a possible D gene is TRBD1 (5 bases). Germline V gene sequence: CDR1 LGHNA, CDR2 YNFKEQ. The CDR3 totals 14 residues. The germline V and J ends were trimmed by 4 bases and 6 bases, with 15 bases remaining between them. The CDR3 loop is CASSRGGVGAEAFF. CDR3 sequence (DNA): TGTGCCAGCAGCCGCGGGGGGGTTGGGGCTGAAGCTTTCTTT.

The rearrangement joins TRBV9 to TRBJ2-7, with D uncertain. The CDR3 contains 14 residues. V was shortened by 0 bases and J by 3 bases, with 10 bases between the two germline ends. CDR1 is SGDLS and CDR2 is YYNGEE in the germline V gene. The CDR3 coding sequence is TGTGCCAGCAGCGTAGCGGCAGACTTCTACGAGCAGTACTTC. Amino acid sequence: CASSVAADFYEQYF.

This clone was seen a few times. This rearrangement joins TRBV7-9 to TRBJ2-7; D remains unclear. This CDR3 spans 12 amino acids. V was trimmed by 2 bases and J by 3 bases, leaving 5 bases between them. The germline V gene encodes CDR1 SEHNR and CDR2 FQNEAQ (reference sequence). CDR3 residues: CASSLHGYEQYF. The CDR3 DNA reads as TGTGCCAGCAGCTTACACGGCTACGAGCAGTACTTC.

The chain joins TRBV7-8 to TRBJ2-1; 10 nucleotides align to TRBD2. Per germline, CDR1 SGHVS and CDR2 FQNEAQ. With 6 bases clipped from V and 2 bases from J, the junction kept 7 bases outside the gene matches. The CDR3 consists of 16 residues. In DNA form, the CDR3 reads TGTGCCAGCAGTACCATAGCGGGGGGCACCTACAATGAGCAGTTCTTC. It codes for CASSTIAGGTYNEQFF.